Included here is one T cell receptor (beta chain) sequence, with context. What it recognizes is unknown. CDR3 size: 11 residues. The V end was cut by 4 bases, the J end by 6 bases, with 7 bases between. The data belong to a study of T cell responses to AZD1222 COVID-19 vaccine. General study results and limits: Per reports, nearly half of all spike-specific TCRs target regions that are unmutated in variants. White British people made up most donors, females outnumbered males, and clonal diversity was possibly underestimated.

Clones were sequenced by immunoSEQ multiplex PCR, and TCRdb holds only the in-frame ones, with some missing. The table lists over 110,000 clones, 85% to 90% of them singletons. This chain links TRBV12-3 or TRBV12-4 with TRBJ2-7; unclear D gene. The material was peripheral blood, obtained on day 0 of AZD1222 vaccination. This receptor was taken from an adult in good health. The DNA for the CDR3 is TGTGCCAGCAGTTACGAGTTCGAGCAGTACTTC. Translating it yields CASSYEFEQYF.